The rows below give T cell receptor beta chains drawn from one sample of a study of identifying expanded T cells in peripheral blood. Assay used: immunoSEQ multiplex PCR; TCRdb lists only in-frame clones, some missing. The sample carries 84,000 or so clones, 70% to 90% recorded once. The sequenced sample was blood. All receptors derive from a person between 18 and 70 years old in good health. The CDR3 runs from the conserved cysteine through the conserved F or W. Fields, in order: CDR3 length, clone size, V gene, J gene, D gene, CDR3 DNA, CDR3 protein. A D gene is named only where the DNA matches it firmly. Size is stated for part of the rows, as once, few or many counts, or as a class when the clone is expanded.

CDR3 length: 14; clone size: NA; V gene: TRBV6-5; J gene: TRBJ2-4; D gene: NA; CDR3 DNA: TGTGCCAGCAGTTACGGGCAGGGAGCAAACATTCAGTACTTC; CDR3 protein: CASSYGQGANIQYF
CDR3 length: 17; clone size: NA; V gene: TRBV9; J gene: TRBJ2-3; D gene: NA; CDR3 DNA: TGTGCCAGCAGCCCCCGGGGTCTCGGAGGAGGCACAGATACGCAGTATTTT; CDR3 protein: CASSPRGLGGGTDTQYF
CDR3 length: 11; clone size: NA; V gene: TRBV7-9; J gene: TRBJ2-1; D gene: TRBD2; CDR3 DNA: TGTGCCAGCAGCCTAGCGGATGAGCAGTTCTTC; CDR3 protein: CASSLADEQFF
CDR3 length: 15; clone size: NA; V gene: TRBV27; J gene: TRBJ2-7; D gene: NA; CDR3 DNA: TGTGCCAGCAGTTTATTAGGGGGAAGGTCCCACGAGCAGTACTTC; CDR3 protein: CASSLLGGRSHEQYF
CDR3 length: 16; clone size: NA; V gene: TRBV29-1; J gene: TRBJ1-3; D gene: TRBD1; CDR3 DNA: TGCAGCGTTGATAACGCGGGACAGGGGGCTGGAAACACCATATATTTT; CDR3 protein: CSVDNAGQGAGNTIYF
CDR3 length: 15; clone size: NA; V gene: TRBV5-4; J gene: TRBJ2-2; D gene: NA; CDR3 DNA: TGTGCCAGCAGCTCGACCGGGCAGATGGCCGGGGAGCTGTTTTTT; CDR3 protein: CASSSTGQMAGELFF
CDR3 length: 15; clone size: NA; V gene: TRBV11-2; J gene: TRBJ1-2; D gene: NA; CDR3 DNA: TGTGCCAGCAGCTTAGCCGACGGAGGTCTCTATGGCTACACCTTC; CDR3 protein: CASSLADGGLYGYTF
CDR3 length: 14; clone size: NA; V gene: TRBV2; J gene: TRBJ1-1; D gene: NA; CDR3 DNA: TGTGCCAGCGGGGGAACAGTTACGAACACTGAAGCTTTCTTT; CDR3 protein: CASGGTVTNTEAFF
CDR3 length: 15; clone size: NA; V gene: TRBV19; J gene: TRBJ2-7; D gene: TRBD2; CDR3 DNA: TGTGCCAGTAGTAGGGGGGGTCCGAGCTCCTACGAGCAGTACTTC; CDR3 protein: CASSRGGPSSYEQYF
CDR3 length: 13; clone size: NA; V gene: TRBV7-2; J gene: TRBJ1-2; D gene: NA; CDR3 DNA: TGTGCCAGCAGCCCGGACCAGGACTATGGCTACACCTTC; CDR3 protein: CASSPDQDYGYTF
CDR3 length: 16; clone size: NA; V gene: TRBV5-4; J gene: TRBJ2-5; D gene: NA; CDR3 DNA: TGTGCCAGCAGCTCGGTTGCACGGGACAAACAAGAGACCCAGTACTTC; CDR3 protein: CASSSVARDKQETQYF
CDR3 length: 11; clone size: NA; V gene: TRBV23-1; J gene: TRBJ2-7; D gene: NA; CDR3 DNA: TGCGCCAGCCCCCCCCTGGTCGAGCAGTACTTC; CDR3 protein: CASPPLVEQYF
CDR3 length: 13; clone size: NA; V gene: TRBV18; J gene: TRBJ2-7; D gene: TRBD2; CDR3 DNA: TGTGCCAGCTCACCACCGGGGGGGGACGAGCAGTACTTC; CDR3 protein: CASSPPGGDEQYF
CDR3 length: 14; clone size: NA; V gene: TRBV6-6; J gene: TRBJ2-2; D gene: NA; CDR3 DNA: TGTGCCAGCAGTCGCATTACGGAGGCCGGGGAGCTGTTTTTT; CDR3 protein: CASSRITEAGELFF
CDR3 length: 13; clone size: NA; V gene: TRBV6-4; J gene: TRBJ1-1; D gene: NA; CDR3 DNA: TGTGCCAGCAGTGTAACGTCGAACACTGAAGCTTTCTTT; CDR3 protein: CASSVTSNTEAFF
CDR3 length: 14; clone size: NA; V gene: TRBV6-5; J gene: TRBJ1-2; D gene: NA; CDR3 DNA: TGTGCCAGCAGGCGAAGCGGGACGGACTATGGCTACACCTTC; CDR3 protein: CASRRSGTDYGYTF
CDR3 length: 15; clone size: NA; V gene: TRBV4-3; J gene: TRBJ2-7; D gene: NA; CDR3 DNA: TGCGCCAGCAGCCAAGGGGTTCTAGCGTCCAACGAGCAGTACTTC; CDR3 protein: CASSQGVLASNEQYF
CDR3 length: 14; clone size: NA; V gene: TRBV2; J gene: TRBJ2-7; D gene: NA; CDR3 DNA: TGTGCCAGCATCTTATACCCGGACGATTACGAGCAGTACTTC; CDR3 protein: CASILYPDDYEQYF
CDR3 length: 16; clone size: NA; V gene: TRBV6-6; J gene: TRBJ2-7; D gene: NA; CDR3 DNA: TGTGCCAGCAGTTATACCGTCTTCGGGGAAACCTACGAGCAGTACTTC; CDR3 protein: CASSYTVFGETYEQYF
CDR3 length: 16; clone size: NA; V gene: TRBV11-2; J gene: TRBJ1-1; D gene: NA; CDR3 DNA: TGTGCCAGCAGCTTAGAGTTAGCCCGGTCGGGCCCTGAAGCTTTCTTT; CDR3 protein: CASSLELARSGPEAFF
CDR3 length: 12; clone size: NA; V gene: TRBV6-6; J gene: TRBJ1-1; D gene: NA; CDR3 DNA: TGTGCCAGCAGAATGGGGGTCACTGAAGCTTTCTTT; CDR3 protein: CASRMGVTEAFF
CDR3 length: 15; clone size: NA; V gene: TRBV10-3; J gene: TRBJ2-3; D gene: TRBD2; CDR3 DNA: TGTGCCATCAGTGATGAAAGCGGGGGGGCTTATACGCAGTATTTT; CDR3 protein: CAISDESGGAYTQYF
CDR3 length: 17; clone size: NA; V gene: TRBV5-1; J gene: TRBJ1-4; D gene: NA; CDR3 DNA: TGCGCCAGCAGCGGATCCGGGACATCGGCAACTAATGAAAAACTGTTTTTT; CDR3 protein: CASSGSGTSATNEKLFF
CDR3 length: 18; clone size: NA; V gene: TRBV5-1; J gene: TRBJ2-7; D gene: NA; CDR3 DNA: TGCGCCAGCAGCCCGAACCCGAACCCCACGGGATGGTTGAGCGAGCAGTACTTC; CDR3 protein: CASSPNPNPTGWLSEQYF
CDR3 length: 10; clone size: NA; V gene: TRBV29-1; J gene: TRBJ1-1; D gene: NA; CDR3 DNA: TGCAGCGTTGTCGGGAGTAGAGCTTTCTTT; CDR3 protein: CSVVGSRAFF
CDR3 length: 14; clone size: once; V gene: TRBV27; J gene: TRBJ1-2; D gene: NA; CDR3 DNA: TGTGCCAGCAGTTTATCGCAGGGGAACTATGGCTACACCTTC; CDR3 protein: CASSLSQGNYGYTF
CDR3 length: 13; clone size: once; V gene: TRBV6-5; J gene: TRBJ1-5; D gene: NA; CDR3 DNA: TGTGCCAGCAGTTTATTTAGCAATCAGCCCCAGCATTTT; CDR3 protein: CASSLFSNQPQHF
CDR3 length: 14; clone size: NA; V gene: TRBV6-1; J gene: TRBJ1-1; D gene: NA; CDR3 DNA: TGTGCCAGCACCCGGACAGCCATGAACACTGAAGCTTTCTTT; CDR3 protein: CASTRTAMNTEAFF
CDR3 length: 14; clone size: NA; V gene: TRBV5-5; J gene: TRBJ2-7; D gene: TRBD2; CDR3 DNA: TGTGCCAGCAGCTTGATTCGGGAGGGCGACGAGCAGTACTTC; CDR3 protein: CASSLIREGDEQYF
CDR3 length: 12; clone size: few; V gene: TRBV27; J gene: TRBJ2-7; D gene: NA; CDR3 DNA: TGTGCCAGCAGTTTAGCGGCAGGGGAGCAGTACTTC; CDR3 protein: CASSLAAGEQYF
CDR3 length: 11; clone size: NA; V gene: TRBV6-5; J gene: TRBJ1-2; D gene: NA; CDR3 DNA: TGTGCCACTACCAGGGGCTATGGCTACACCTTC; CDR3 protein: CATTRGYGYTF
CDR3 length: 16; clone size: once; V gene: TRBV30; J gene: TRBJ2-5; D gene: TRBD2; CDR3 DNA: TGTGCCTGGAGTGTTGGTCACCTAGCGGACCAAGAGACCCAGTACTTC; CDR3 protein: CAWSVGHLADQETQYF
CDR3 length: 12; clone size: NA; V gene: TRBV19; J gene: TRBJ1-1; D gene: TRBD1; CDR3 DNA: TGTGCCAGTAGTATGTTGGACAGGGCAGCTTTCTTT; CDR3 protein: CASSMLDRAAFF
CDR3 length: 15; clone size: few; V gene: TRBV6-1; J gene: TRBJ2-3; D gene: TRBD2; CDR3 DNA: TGTGCCAGCAGTTTGGAAGCGGGGGGGAGAGATACGCAGTATTTT; CDR3 protein: CASSLEAGGRDTQYF
CDR3 length: 15; clone size: NA; V gene: TRBV30; J gene: TRBJ2-3; D gene: TRBD1; CDR3 DNA: TGTGCCTGGAGTGTGGGGACAGGGGGGACAGATACGCAGTATTTT; CDR3 protein: CAWSVGTGGTDTQYF